The TCR beta chain described here comes from a study of T cell repertoires in cytomegalovirus infection. The table lists this clonotype with a few counts. The antigen is unknown. TCRdb re-derived calls from the reads in MiXCR, one entry per CDR3 protein. The repertoire holds some 800,000 distinct CDR3 sequences, with 25% to 35% as singletons. CDR1 is SGHAT, CDR2 FQNNGV, per germline. This CDR3 has 16 residues. Trimming at V came to 3 bases and at J to 8 bases, leaving 10 bases not matched to a gene. This receptor was obtained from a human donor in good health (CMV status not recorded). Some clones in this sample may be carry-over from other donors' samples. The chain uses TRBV11-2 and TRBJ2-1; TRBD1 matches at 10 bases. The sample here was cultured CD8+ T cells from PBMCs, taken from culture after CMV antigen stimulation. CDR3 DNA: TGTGCCAGCAGCTTCGGCCGCGGGGACAGGGGCGATGAGCAGTTCTTC. Its translation: CASSFGRGDRGDEQFF.